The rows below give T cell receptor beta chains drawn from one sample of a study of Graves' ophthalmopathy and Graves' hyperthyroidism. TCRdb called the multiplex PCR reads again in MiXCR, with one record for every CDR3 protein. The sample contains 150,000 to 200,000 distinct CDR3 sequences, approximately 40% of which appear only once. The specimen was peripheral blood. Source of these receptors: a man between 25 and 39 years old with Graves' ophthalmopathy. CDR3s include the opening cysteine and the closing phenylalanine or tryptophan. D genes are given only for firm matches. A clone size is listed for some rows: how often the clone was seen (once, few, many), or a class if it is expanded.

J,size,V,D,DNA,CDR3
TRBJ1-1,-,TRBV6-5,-,TGTGCCAGCAGTTACTCGAATGTGGGTTACACTGAAGCTTTCTTT,CASSYSNVGYTEAFF
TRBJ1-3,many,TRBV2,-,TGTGCCAGCAGATCGGACAGCTCTGGAAACACCATATATTTT,CASRSDSSGNTIYF
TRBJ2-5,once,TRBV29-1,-,TGCAGCGCCGCAGAGGGGGTGGAGACCCAGTACTTC,CSAAEGVETQYF
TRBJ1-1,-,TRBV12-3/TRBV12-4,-,TGTGCCAGCAGTTTGTCGCAGGTAAACACTGAAGCTTTCTTT,CASSLSQVNTEAFF
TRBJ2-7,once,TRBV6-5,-,TGTGCCAGCAGTTACCTCCAATTATCGACCCCACCCCAGTACTTC,CASSYLQLSTPPQYF
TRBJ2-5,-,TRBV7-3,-,TGTGCCACTCCAGGGGCCGGGCTAGCGCAAGAGACCCAGTACTTC,CATPGAGLAQETQYF
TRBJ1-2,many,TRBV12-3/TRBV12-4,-,TGTGCCAGCAGTTTAGCCCCGCACAGGAGGGGAGACTATGGCTACACCTTC,CASSLAPHRRGDYGYTF
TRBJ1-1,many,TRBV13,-,TGTGCCAGCAGCTCAGGGGCGAACACTGAAGCTTTCTTT,CASSSGANTEAFF
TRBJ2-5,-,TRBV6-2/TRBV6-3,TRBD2,TGTGCCAGCAAACTAGCGGGAGCAAACGACGGGACCCAGTACTTC,CASKLAGANDGTQYF
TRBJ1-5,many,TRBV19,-,TGTGCCAGTAGGGTAGGCGGCGGACAAAATCAGCCCCAGCATTTT,CASRVGGGQNQPQHF
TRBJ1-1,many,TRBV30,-,TGTGCCTGGAGCCACCTTTCAGGGCCCGGGGGAGACACTGAAGCTTTCTTT,CAWSHLSGPGGDTEAFF
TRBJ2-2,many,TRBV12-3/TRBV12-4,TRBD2,TGTGCCAGCAGTCCCCGGGACTACCCCACCGGGGAGCTGTTTTTT,CASSPRDYPTGELFF
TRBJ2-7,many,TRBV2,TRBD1,TGTGCCAGCAGTGGAGGCCGGGACAGAACCTACGAGCAGTACTTC,CASSGGRDRTYEQYF
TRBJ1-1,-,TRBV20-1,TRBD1,TGCAGTGCTAGAGCAGGGGGGGCGAACACTGAAGCTTTCTTT,CSARAGGANTEAFF
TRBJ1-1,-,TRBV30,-,TGTGCCTGGTACCCCGGCACTGAAGCTTTCTTT,CAWYPGTEAFF
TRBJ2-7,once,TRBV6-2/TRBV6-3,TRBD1,TGTGCCAGCAGTTACGGGGGACAGATTGGATCCTACGAGCAGTACTTC,CASSYGGQIGSYEQYF
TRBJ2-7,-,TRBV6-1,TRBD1,TGTGCCAGCAGTGTCTTGGGACAGGGGGACTACGAGCAGTACTTC,CASSVLGQGDYEQYF
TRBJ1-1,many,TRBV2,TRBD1,TGTGCCAGTAAAGGACAGGGGGTTGAAGCTTTCTTT,CASKGQGVEAFF
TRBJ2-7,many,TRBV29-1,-,TGCAGCGTTACAGGGGGAGGGGGCGAGCAGTACTTC,CSVTGGGGEQYF
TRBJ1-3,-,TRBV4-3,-,TGCGCCAGCAGCCAATTCGGTGATTCTGGAAACACCATATATTTT,CASSQFGDSGNTIYF
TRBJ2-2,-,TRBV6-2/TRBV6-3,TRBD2,TGTGCCAGCAGCCCTTCGCGGGGGGGCGCCGGGGAGCTGTTTTTT,CASSPSRGGAGELFF
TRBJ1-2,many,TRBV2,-,TGTGCCAGCAGTGAAAGGGCCAGTTTGAGTTATGGCTACACCTTC,CASSERASLSYGYTF
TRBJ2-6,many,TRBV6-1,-,TGTGCCAGCACTCCGGACAGAAGTGGGGCCAACGTCCTGACTTTC,CASTPDRSGANVLTF
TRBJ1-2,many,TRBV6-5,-,TGTGCCAGCAGGTCCGGGAGCTATGGCTACACCTTC,CASRSGSYGYTF
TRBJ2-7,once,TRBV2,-,TGTGCCAGCAGTGACGGCAGCGATTCCTACGAGCAGTACTTC,CASSDGSDSYEQYF
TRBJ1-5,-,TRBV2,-,TGTGCCAGCAGTGGTGGGGGCTTCGGACAGCCCCAGCATTTT,CASSGGGFGQPQHF
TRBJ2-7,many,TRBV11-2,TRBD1,TGTGCCAGCAGCTCGCCATCGACAGGGTCAGTGAGCGAGCAGTACTTC,CASSSPSTGSVSEQYF
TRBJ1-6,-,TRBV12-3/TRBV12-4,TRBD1,TGTGCCAGCAGTTCACAGGGGGTGAATTCACCCCTCCACTTT,CASSSQGVNSPLHF
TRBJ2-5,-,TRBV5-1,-,TGCGCCAGCAGCGGTACTCTAGCGCAGCAAGAGACCCAGTACTTC,CASSGTLAQQETQYF
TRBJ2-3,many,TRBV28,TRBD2,TGTGCCAGCAGTTTTTCTAGCGGGAGGGATACGCAGTATTTT,CASSFSSGRDTQYF
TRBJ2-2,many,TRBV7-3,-,TGTGCCAGCAGCCCAACTCCCGTCACCGGGGAGCTGTTTTTT,CASSPTPVTGELFF
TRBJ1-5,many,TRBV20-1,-,TGCAGTGCCCGAGGGGCCAGCAATCAGCCCCAGCATTTT,CSARGASNQPQHF
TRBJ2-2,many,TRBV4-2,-,TGTGCCAGCAGCCAAGATCGCGGACGGGAGCTGTTTTTT,CASSQDRGRELFF
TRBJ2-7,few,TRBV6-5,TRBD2,TGTGCCAGCAGTTACTCGACTAGCGTTGCCTACGAGCAGTACTTC,CASSYSTSVAYEQYF
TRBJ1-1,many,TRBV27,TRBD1,TGTGCCAGCAGTTTATCGCAGGGGGCTGGTACTGAAGCTTTCTTT,CASSLSQGAGTEAFF
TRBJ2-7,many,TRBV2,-,TGTGCCAGCAGTGATACTATGGGTCCATACGAGCAGTACTTC,CASSDTMGPYEQYF
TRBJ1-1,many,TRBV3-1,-,TGTGCCAGCAGCCAAGACTGGGGGAACACTGAAGCTTTCTTT,CASSQDWGNTEAFF
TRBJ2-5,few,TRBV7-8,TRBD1,TGTGCCAGCAGCCACAGGGGCCGGGGACAAGAGACCCAGTACTTC,CASSHRGRGQETQYF
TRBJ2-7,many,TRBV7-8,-,TGTGCCAGCAGCTTAGGGCGGCTAGACAGCAACGAGCAGTACTTC,CASSLGRLDSNEQYF
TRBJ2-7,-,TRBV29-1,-,TGCAGCGTTGACCAGGGTTCCGACGAGCAGTACTTC,CSVDQGSDEQYF
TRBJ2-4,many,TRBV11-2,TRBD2,TGTGCCAGCAGCACCACCAAGACTAGCGGGAGGAGCATTCAGTACTTC,CASSTTKTSGRSIQYF
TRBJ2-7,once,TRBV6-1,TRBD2,TGTGCCAGCAGCCCCACTAGCGGGAGCCCCTACGAGCAGTACTTC,CASSPTSGSPYEQYF
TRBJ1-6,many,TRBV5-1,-,TGCGCCAGCAGCTATACGTCGGCAGCTAATAATTCACCCCTCCACTTT,CASSYTSAANNSPLHF
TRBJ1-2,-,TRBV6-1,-,TGTGCCAGCAGCGAACTTGGGGCAGGGACGAACTATGGCTACACCTTC,CASSELGAGTNYGYTF
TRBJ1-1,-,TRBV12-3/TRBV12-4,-,TGTGCCAGCAGTTTTCGGGGGTACAACACTGAAGCTTTCTTT,CASSFRGYNTEAFF
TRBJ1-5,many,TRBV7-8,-,TGTGCCAGCAGCTCAAGGACCCAGGCAGTAAGCAATCAGCCCCAGCATTTT,CASSSRTQAVSNQPQHF